This T cell receptor beta chain was recovered during a study of T cell repertoires in aging, cancer and after chemotherapy. TRB rearrangements spanning V, D and J were amplified using mixed TRB-A/B primers. TCRdb processed the multiplex PCR reads anew with MiXCR; each CDR3 protein has one entry. The data hold over a thousand distinct CDR3 sequences, with 75% to 90% observed a single time. Comments on this clonotype: The target antigen is unknown.

Peripheral blood genomic DNA, not sorted cells or RNA, was the template. The V segment lost 7 bases and the J segment 3 bases; nucleotides outside the gene matches: 6. CDR1 and CDR2 (germline): SQVTM, ANQGSEA. This CDR3 region has 13 residues. Study conclusions and caveats: Immunological memory after chemotherapy cannot be judged from the repertoire data.

Input material: blood. This chain joins TRBV29-1 and TRBJ1-5; 7 bases match TRBD1. This TCR was sampled from a human donor with a solid tumor. The DNA for the CDR3 is TGCAGCGCCGAGGACAGGCCCAATCAGCCCCAGCATTTT. The encoded protein is CSAEDRPNQPQHF.